This T cell receptor (beta chain) stems from a study of PD-1 blockade in classical Hodgkin lymphoma. Overall study context: Patients got intravenous nivolumab 3 mg/kg every 2 weeks.

General study points: Relapsed/refractory patients reportedly had lower baseline diversity than newly diagnosed patients. Diversity in CD4+ TCRs, unlike that measured in CD8+ TCRs, had risen significantly by C4D1. Complete responders' diversity at baseline resembled that of newly diagnosed patients.

Clones were sequenced by immunoSEQ multiplex PCR, and TCRdb holds only the in-frame ones, with some missing. The sample carries about 64,000 clones, more than 80% recorded once. Time point indicated: cycle 4 day 1 (C4D1), after more than five weeks of nivolumab. The patients all showed relapse after autologous stem cell transplantation, while their brentuximab vedotin exposure varied. With respect to this clone: Its antigen is unknown.

V shed 10 bases and J shed 2 bases, with 16 bases lying between them. This CDR3 contains 14 residues. Per the germline V gene, CDR1 is MDHEN and CDR2 is SYDVKM. The source of this sequence is a human donor with classical Hodgkin lymphoma. The material sequenced was peripheral blood mononuclear cells (PBMCs), taken before the fourth cycle of nivolumab. The V and J genes are TRBV28 and TRBJ2-3; a possible D gene is TRBD2 (6 bases). The CDR3 sequence: CATSSGDFTDTQYF. The CDR3 DNA follows: TGTGCCACCTCCTCGGGGGATTTCACAGATACGCAGTATTTT.